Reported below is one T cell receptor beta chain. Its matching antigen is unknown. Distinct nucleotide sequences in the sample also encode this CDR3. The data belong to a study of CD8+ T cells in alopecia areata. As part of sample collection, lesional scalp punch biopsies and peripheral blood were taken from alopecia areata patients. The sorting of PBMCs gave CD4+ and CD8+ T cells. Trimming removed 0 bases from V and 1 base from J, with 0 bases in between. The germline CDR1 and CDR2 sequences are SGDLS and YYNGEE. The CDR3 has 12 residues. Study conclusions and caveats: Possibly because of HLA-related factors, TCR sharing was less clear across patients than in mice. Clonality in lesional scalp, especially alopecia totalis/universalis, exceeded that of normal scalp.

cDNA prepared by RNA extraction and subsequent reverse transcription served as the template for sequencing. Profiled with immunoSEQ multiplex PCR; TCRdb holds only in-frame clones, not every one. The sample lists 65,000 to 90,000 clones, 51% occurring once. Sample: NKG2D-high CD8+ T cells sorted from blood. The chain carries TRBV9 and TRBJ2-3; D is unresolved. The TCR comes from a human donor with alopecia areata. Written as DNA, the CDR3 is TGTGCCAGCAGCGTAGGCACAGATACGCAGTATTTT. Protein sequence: CASSVGTDTQYF.